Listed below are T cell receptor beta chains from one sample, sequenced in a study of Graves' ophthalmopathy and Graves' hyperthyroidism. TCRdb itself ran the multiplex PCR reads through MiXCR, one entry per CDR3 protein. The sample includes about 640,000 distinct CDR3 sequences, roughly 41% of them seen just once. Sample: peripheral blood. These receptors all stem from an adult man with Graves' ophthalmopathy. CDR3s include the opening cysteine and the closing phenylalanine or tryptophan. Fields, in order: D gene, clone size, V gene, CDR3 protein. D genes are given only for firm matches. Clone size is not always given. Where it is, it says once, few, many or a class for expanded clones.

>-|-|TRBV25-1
CASRQDSSSYNSPLHF
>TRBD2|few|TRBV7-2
CASGLAGDSREQYF
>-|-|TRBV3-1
CASSQTKGEETQYF
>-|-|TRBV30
CAWRSGGNTEAFF
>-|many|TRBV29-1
CSVGGAGIEAFF
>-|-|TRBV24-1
CATSDLGSRNEQFF
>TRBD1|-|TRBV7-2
CASSLEGQGAGANVLTF
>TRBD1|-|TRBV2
CASRVRDSPNTEAFF
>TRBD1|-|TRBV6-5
CASSYVGTGGHEQYF
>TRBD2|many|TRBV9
CASSVGLAGAHEQYF
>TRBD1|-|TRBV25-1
CASSRQGASYGQYF
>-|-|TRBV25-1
CASSVPVLTGSTPLHF
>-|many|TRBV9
CASSLSGRGNTEAFF
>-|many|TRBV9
CASSAGIHSGNTIYF
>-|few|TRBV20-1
CSARDYGQGQDYEQYF
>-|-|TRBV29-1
CSVARDTGEQYF
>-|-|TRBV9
CASGGSPYPSDTQYF
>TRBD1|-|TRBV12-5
CASGRPGTGRIGSNQPQHF
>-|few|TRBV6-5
CASSGGGPGTEAFF
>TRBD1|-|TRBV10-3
CAISERDREAFF
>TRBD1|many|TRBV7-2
CASSLVGQANTEAFF
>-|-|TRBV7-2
CASSLKGTETQHF
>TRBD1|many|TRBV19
CASSMDRVASYEQYF
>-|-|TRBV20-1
CSASARGGNQPQHF
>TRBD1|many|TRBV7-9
CASSFWDRRDGYTF
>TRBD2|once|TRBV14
CASSLIALAGGGTDTQYF
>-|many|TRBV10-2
CASSESTGYYEQYF
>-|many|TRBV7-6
CASSLAPLTGTNEKLFF
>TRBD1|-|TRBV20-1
CSARGQGERYGYTF
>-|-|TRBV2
CASSQSRGETQYF
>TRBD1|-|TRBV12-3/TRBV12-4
CASSTGTGPLLQYF
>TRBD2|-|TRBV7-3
CASSTGTSGSWETQYF
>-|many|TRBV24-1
CATSEVNDGLAGGTQYF
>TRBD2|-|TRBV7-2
CASSNGDGAGEETQYF
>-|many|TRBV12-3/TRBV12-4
CASSWRGAREKLFF
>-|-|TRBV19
CASSIVGQIYGYTF
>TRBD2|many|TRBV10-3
CAISELAGGAETQYF
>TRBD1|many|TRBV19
CASSIAGGGYTF
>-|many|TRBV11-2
CASSPDEHTGELFF
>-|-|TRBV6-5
CVSSPPGETEAFF